This entry is about one T cell receptor (beta chain). Germline CDR1 reads MNHEY; CDR2 reads SVGEGT. The CDR3 extends over 13 amino acids. Trimming removed 6 bases from V and 8 bases from J, with 16 bases in between. The record originates from a study of blood T cell repertoires in COVID-19. Study at large: Sources were T cells, B-cell-depleted T cells, or PBMCs; the material itself was cDNA or gDNA.

The method was immunoSEQ multiplex PCR; TCRdb's version includes in-frame clones alone and lacks a portion of them. The sample holds 250,000 or so clones; approximately 89% are singletons and the top ten take approximately 4.6%. Sequencing was performed on peripheral blood. The receptor was isolated from a woman aged 40 to 50 who had recovered from COVID-19. The chain combines TRBV6-2 or TRBV6-3 with TRBJ1-1; no clear D. CDR3 region: CASSRSSFEEAFF. CDR3 DNA: TGTGCCAGCAGCCGCAGTAGCTTCGAGGAAGCTTTCTTT.